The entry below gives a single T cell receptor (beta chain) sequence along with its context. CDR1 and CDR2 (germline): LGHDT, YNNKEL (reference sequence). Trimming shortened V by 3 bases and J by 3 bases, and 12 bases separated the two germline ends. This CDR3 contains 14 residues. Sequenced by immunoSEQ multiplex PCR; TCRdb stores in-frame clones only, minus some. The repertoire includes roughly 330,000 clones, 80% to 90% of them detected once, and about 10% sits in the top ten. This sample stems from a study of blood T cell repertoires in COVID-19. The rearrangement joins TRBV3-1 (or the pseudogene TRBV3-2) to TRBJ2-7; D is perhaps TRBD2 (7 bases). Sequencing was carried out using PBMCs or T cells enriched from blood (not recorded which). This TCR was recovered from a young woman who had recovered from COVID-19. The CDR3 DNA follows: TGTGCCAGCAGCCAGGGGGGGGCATTCTACGAGCAGTACTTC. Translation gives CASSQGGAFYEQYF.